The present TCR beta chain was sequenced within a study of beta chain features in type 1 diabetes. Findings and caveats of the study: Moderate yet significant TCRB CDR3 shortening was seen in Type 1 diabetes patients in all four CD4+ subsets. At VDJ recombination sites, type 1 diabetes patients had fewer insertions and more deleted nucleotides. It was possible that PCR favored shorter templates, equally so in patients and controls.

This clone was found a few times. The target antigen is unknown. Isolated RNA was reverse transcribed in full, so expressed TCRB transcripts were sequenced. Assay used: immunoSEQ multiplex PCR; TCRdb lists only in-frame clones, some missing. The data contain 680,000 or so clones, around an eighth of them singletons. The TCR originated in a young man with type 1 diabetes. Sequencing was performed on naive CD4+ T cells from blood.

Here the CDR3 DNA reads TGTGCCAGCAGCCCCGGGCAGTCTAACTATGGCTACACCTTC. Protein product: CASSPGQSNYGYTF. The rearrangement uses TRBV9 and TRBJ1-2; D is unresolved. V was pared by 4 bases and J by 0 bases, with 10 bases between. The CDR3 is made up of 14 amino acids. Germline-derived CDR1 and CDR2 are SGDLS and YYNGEE. The full variable domain, completed using reference TRBV9 and TRBJ1-2, is DSGVTQTPKHLITATGQRVTLRCSPRSGDLSVYWYQQSLDQGLQFLIQYYNGEERAKGNILERFSAQQFPDLHSELNLSSLELGDSALYFCASSPGQSNYGYTFGSGTRLTVV.